This T cell receptor beta chain emerged from a study of T cell repertoires in cytomegalovirus infection. At the level of the study: Public TCR beta signatures indicated both CMV infection and matching HLA type. Study observations and caveats: Individuals carrying CMV plus the relevant HLA were identified by cumulative frequency of public TCR beta families. CMV-specific HLA-C-restricted TCR beta clonotypes dominated the ex vivo response.

TCRdb re-called the reads with MiXCR, one entry per CDR3 protein. This table has 680,000 or so distinct CDR3 sequences, about 40% appearing once. On this clonotype itself: Antigen specificity is unknown.

The TCR was taken from a human donor in good health (CMV status not recorded). Some clones in this sample may be carry-over from other donors' samples. Sequencing was performed on PBMCs.

The CDR3 coding sequence is TGTGCCAGCAGTTACTCGAGGGTTGAAGTTCAGCCCCAGCATTTT. This gives the protein CASSYSRVEVQPQHF. The V call is TRBV6-2 or TRBV6-3, the J call TRBJ1-5; D gene uncertain. V lost 0 bases and J 6 bases, leaving 12 bases between the germline ends. The CDR3 is made up of 15 amino acids. CDR1 and CDR2 from the germline V gene are MNHEY and SVGEGT.